These 5 T cell receptor beta chains were sequenced from one sample in a study of CD8 T cells in ankylosing spondylitis. TCRdb analysed the 5' RACE reads with MiXCR anew, one entry per CDR3 protein. Of 150,000 to 200,000 distinct CDR3 sequences in the sample, over 10% were seen once. Input material: blood, either unsorted or a sorted T cell fraction (not recorded which). Every receptor here comes from a female donor with ankylosing spondylitis or in good health (not recorded which).

This clonotype has at least ten counts. The chain joins TRBV5-1 to TRBJ2-1, with 13 bases matching TRBD2. Germline-derived CDR1 and CDR2 are SGHRS and YFSETQ. V gave up 5 bases and J gave up 3 bases; unmatched junction bases: 14. The CDR3 length is 19 residues. In nucleotides, the CDR3 is TGCGCCAGCAGTGTTGAGTCCGCGACTAGCGGGGGGAACTACAATGAGCAGTTCTTC. It codes for CASSVESATSGGNYNEQFF.

At least ten counts were recorded for this clonotype. CDR3 sequence (DNA): TGTGCCAGCAGTTTGGGGGACAGGTGGACCGGGGAGCTGTTTTTT. It translates to CASSLGDRWTGELFF. The genes are TRBV12-3 or TRBV12-4 and TRBJ2-2; 8 nucleotides agree with TRBD1. V gave up 3 bases and J gave up 5 bases; unmatched junction bases: 5. The CDR3 is 15 amino acids.

Many counts were recorded for this clonotype. The V and J genes are TRBV19 and TRBJ1-1; the match to TRBD1 covers 7 bases. CDR1 and CDR2 from the germline V gene are LNHDA and SQIVND (reference sequence). The CDR3 is 13 residues long. J lost 0 bases, V lost 8 bases, and 3 bases had no gene match. CDR3 amino acids: CASGTDLNTEAFF. CDR3 in DNA: TGTGCCAGTGGGACAGACCTGAACACTGAAGCTTTCTTT.

This clonotype has a count of ten or more. The chain combines TRBV6-1 with TRBJ2-1; the match to TRBD2 covers 13 bases. There are 16 residues in the CDR3. The J segment lost 6 bases and the V segment lost 8 bases, leaving 10 bases of the junction unmatched. Per the germline V gene, CDR1 is MNHNS and CDR2 is SASEGT. CDR3 DNA: TGTGCCAGCGAGGGGGGACTAGCGGGATATCGCAATGAGCAGTTCTTC. This sequence encodes CASEGGLAGYRNEQFF.

This clonotype appeared many times. The chain combines TRBV14 with TRBJ2-1; 7 bases fit TRBD2. Germline values: CDR1 SGHDN, CDR2 FVKESK. Trimming removed 1 base from V and 7 bases from J; junction bases left unmatched: 4. This CDR3 contains 14 residues. Here the CDR3 reads CASSQVGTKNEQFF. CDR3 nucleotide sequence: TGTGCCAGCAGCCAAGTGGGGACTAAGAATGAGCAGTTCTTC.